This T cell receptor (beta chain) was captured in a study of blood T cell repertoires in COVID-19. On the study more broadly: Acute-phase and convalescent COVID-19 samples originated in the United States, Italy and Spain. PBMCs, B-cell-depleted T cells, or T cells provided the cDNA or gDNA that made up the material.

Original processing methods: Reference gene primer amplification gave estimated nucleated cell counts. Generated by immunoSEQ multiplex PCR, the TCRdb table keeps only in-frame clones and is missing some. That table gives V, J and clone size, and the DNA gave D and trimming. The sample shows about 140,000 clones, roughly four fifths of them seen only once. Per the germline V gene, CDR1 is SEHNR and CDR2 is FQNEAQ (reference sequence). The CDR3 has 13 amino acids. V lost 5 bases, J lost 4 bases, and 11 bases lay in between. This clone was seen only a few times. V and J are TRBV7-9 and TRBJ1-1; maybe TRBD1 (6 bases). The sequenced sample consisted of peripheral blood. This clonotype was sampled from an elderly woman in a cohort sampled during active or convalescent COVID-19. The DNA of the CDR3 is TGTGCCAGCAGCCACATAGGGGGCACTGAAGCTTTCTTT. This translates into CASSHIGGTEAFF.